One and the same sample provided the 11 T cell receptor beta chains below, sequenced in a study of blood T cell repertoires in COVID-19. The repertoire was sequenced with immunoSEQ multiplex PCR; TCRdb's copy has only in-frame clones and lacks some. The top ten hold 6.8% of the sample, which has 220,000 or so clones, 80% to 85% seen once. The sample was PBMCs or T cells enriched from blood (not recorded which). Source of these receptors: a woman aged 35 to 49 who had recovered from COVID-19.

The V call is TRBV19, the J call TRBJ2-2; D is ambiguous. Germline V lookup: CDR1 LNHDA, CDR2 SQIVND (reference sequence). V lost 7 bases, J lost 6 bases, and 15 bases lay in between. The CDR3 is made up of 14 amino acids. CDR3 amino acids: CASTATRIAGELFF. As DNA, the CDR3 is TGTGCCAGTACCGCGACTCGAATCGCCGGGGAGCTGTTTTTT.

This clone was picked up one time. The gene calls are TRBV6-1 and TRBJ1-3; D is undetermined. This CDR3 spans 14 amino acids. V shed 6 bases and J shed 4 bases, with 13 bases lying between them. From germline, CDR1 is MNHNS and CDR2 SASEGT. CDR3 DNA sequence: TGTGCCAGCAGACTTGACTCTGGGGGAAACACCATATATTTT. Protein product: CASRLDSGGNTIYF.

The V call is TRBV18, the J call TRBJ1-1; D is undetermined. The CDR3 extends over 15 amino acids. Germline CDR1 KGHSH, CDR2 LQKENI. V lost 1 base and J 2 bases, leaving 11 bases between the germline ends. The CDR3 nucleotides read TGTGCCAGCTCACCACGGTCCCGGTCAAACACTGAAGCTTTCTTT. Translated, it gives CASSPRSRSNTEAFF.

The chain is built from TRBV5-4 and TRBJ1-1; D not certain. The germline V gene encodes CDR1 SGHNT and CDR2 YYREEE (reference sequence). The CDR3 consists of 14 residues. Trimming left V 1 base short and J 4 bases short, with 11 bases between. The CDR3, as DNA: TGTGCCAGCAGCTTGTCGAGCGTGGGCACTGAAGCTTTCTTT. Its translation is CASSLSSVGTEAFF.

V usage is TRBV5-4 and J usage is TRBJ2-7, with TRBD2 matching 12 bases. Germline V gene lookup returns CDR1 SGHNT and CDR2 YYREEE (reference sequence). The V gene end was trimmed by 5 bases and the J gene end by 6 bases; junction bases not matched to a gene: 9. This CDR3 is 15 amino acids long. DNA for the CDR3: TGTGCCAGCAGTACCGGGACTAGCGGGCTCGGCGAGCAGTACTTC. It codes for CASSTGTSGLGEQYF.

The rearrangement links TRBV7-2 to TRBJ2-3; TRBD1 matches at 10 bases. Looked up from germline, CDR1 is SGHTA and CDR2 is FQGNSA. V lost 4 bases to trimming and J lost 2 bases; unmatched junction nucleotides: 6. The CDR3 has 16 residues. Here the CDR3 reads CASSSGTGASTDTQYF. CDR3 coding DNA: TGTGCCAGCAGCTCCGGGACAGGGGCATCCACAGATACGCAGTATTTT.

The genes are TRBV11-2 and TRBJ2-7; TRBD2 agrees at 7 bases. V lost 4 bases, J lost 0 bases, and 9 bases stayed unmatched. The CDR3 spans 16 residues. Per germline, CDR1 SGHAT and CDR2 FQNNGV. The CDR3 nucleotides are TGTGCCAGCAGCTGGGCTAGCGGAGGGAGCTCCTACGAGCAGTACGTC. Its protein is CASSWASGGSSYEQYV.

This chain connects TRBV5-1 to TRBJ1-2, with D perhaps TRBD1 (5 bases). CDR1 and CDR2 (germline): SGHRS, YFSETQ. This CDR3 is built from 14 residues. V was cut by 5 bases and J by 1 base, with 12 bases left in between. The CDR3 bases are TGCGCCAGCAGAGCAGGGATCGTTAACTATGGCTACACCTTC. Translating gives CASRAGIVNYGYTF.

There are a few counts of this clone. The chain employs TRBV19 and TRBJ2-5; TRBD1 might be the D (7 bases). Trimming shortened V by 5 bases and J by 0 bases, and 16 bases separated the two germline ends. Looked up from germline, CDR1 is LNHDA and CDR2 is SQIVND (reference sequence). The CDR3 is made up of 16 amino acids. CDR3 loop: CASSVVQGGDQETQYF. The CDR3 DNA is TGTGCCAGTAGTGTCGTCCAGGGGGGTGACCAAGAGACCCAGTACTTC. Drawing the rest from reference TRBV19 and TRBJ2-5, the complete variable domain is DGGITQSPKYLFRKEGQNVTLSCEQNLNHDAMYWYRQDPGQGLRLIYYSQIVNDFQKGDIAEGYSVSREKKESFPLTVTSAQKNPTAFYLCASSVVQGGDQETQYFGPGTRLLVL.

CDR3 amino acids: CASSLSHGEYGYTF. The CDR3 region has the DNA TGTGCCAGCAGTTTATCCCACGGGGAATATGGCTACACCTTC. V and J are TRBV28 and TRBJ1-2; no clear D. Germline assignment: CDR1 MDHEN and CDR2 SYDVKM. Between the trimmed V and J ends, which lost 1 base and 5 bases, there was a span of 11 bases. CDR3 size: 14 residues.

The gene calls are TRBV27 and TRBJ2-7; the match to TRBD1 covers 7 bases. Germline-derived CDR1 and CDR2 are MNHEY and SMNVEV (reference sequence). This CDR3 spans 13 amino acids. Trimming cost V 7 bases and J 2 bases; bases outside gene matches: 5. The CDR3 reads CASKGGLTYEQYF. The CDR3 region has the DNA TGTGCCAGCAAAGGGGGCCTAACCTACGAGCAGTACTTC.